This TCR beta chain is from a study of control samples from healthy donors and cancer patients. Sequencing was performed with immunoSEQ multiplex PCR; in TCRdb, only in-frame clones are kept and a portion is missing. The data contain 190,000 or so clones, roughly 93% of them seen just once; the ten biggest clones take up approximately 1.5%. This CDR3 contains 15 residues. CDR1 is SGHDN and CDR2 is FVKESK in the germline V gene. V lost 2 bases and J lost 6, with 15 bases in between. The sequencing sample was made of blood. The chain joins TRBV14 to TRBJ2-3; D could derive from TRBD1 or TRBD2 (6 bases each). This receptor was obtained from a young man in good health. The CDR3 region is CASSQRNGGPDTQYF. CDR3 nucleotides: TGTGCCAGCAGCCAAAGAAACGGGGGCCCCGATACGCAGTATTTT.